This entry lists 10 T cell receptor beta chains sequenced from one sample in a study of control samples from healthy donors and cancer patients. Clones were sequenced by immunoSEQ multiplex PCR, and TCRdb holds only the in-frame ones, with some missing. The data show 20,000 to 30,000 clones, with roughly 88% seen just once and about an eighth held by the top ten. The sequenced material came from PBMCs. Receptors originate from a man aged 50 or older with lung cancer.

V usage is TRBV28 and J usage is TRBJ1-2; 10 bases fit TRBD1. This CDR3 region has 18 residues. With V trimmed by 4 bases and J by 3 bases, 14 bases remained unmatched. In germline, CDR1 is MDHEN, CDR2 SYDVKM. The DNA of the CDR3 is TGTGCCAGCAGTTCCCTCGGGACAGGGGATCGGATGGACTATGGCTACACCTTC. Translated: CASSSLGTGDRMDYGYTF.

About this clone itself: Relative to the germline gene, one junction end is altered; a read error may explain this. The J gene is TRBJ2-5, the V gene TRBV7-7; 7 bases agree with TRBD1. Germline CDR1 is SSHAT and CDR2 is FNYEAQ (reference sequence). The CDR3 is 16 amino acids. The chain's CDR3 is CASSPSGGHLQETQYF. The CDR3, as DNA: TGTGCTAGCAGCCCCTCAGGGGGACACCTTCAAGAGACCCAGTACTTC. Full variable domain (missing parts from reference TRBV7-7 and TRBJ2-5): GAGVSQSPRYKVTKRGQDVTLRCDPISSHATLYWYQQALGQGPEFLTYFNYEAQPDKSGLPSDRFSAERPEGSISTLTIQRTEQRDSAMYRCASSPSGGHLQETQYFGPGTRLLVL.

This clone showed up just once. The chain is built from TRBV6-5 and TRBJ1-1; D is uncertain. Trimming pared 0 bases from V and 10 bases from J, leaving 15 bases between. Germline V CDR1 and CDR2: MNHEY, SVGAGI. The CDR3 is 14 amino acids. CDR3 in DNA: TGTGCCAGCAGTTACTCGAACCAGGAGGGAACAGCTTTCTTT. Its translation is CASSYSNQEGTAFF.

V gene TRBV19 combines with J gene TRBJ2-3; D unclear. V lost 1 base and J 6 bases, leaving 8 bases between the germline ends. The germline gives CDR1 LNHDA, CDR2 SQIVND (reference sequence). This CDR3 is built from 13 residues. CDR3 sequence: CASSIVSRDTQYF. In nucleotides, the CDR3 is TGTGCCAGTAGTATAGTATCGAGGGATACGCAGTATTTT.

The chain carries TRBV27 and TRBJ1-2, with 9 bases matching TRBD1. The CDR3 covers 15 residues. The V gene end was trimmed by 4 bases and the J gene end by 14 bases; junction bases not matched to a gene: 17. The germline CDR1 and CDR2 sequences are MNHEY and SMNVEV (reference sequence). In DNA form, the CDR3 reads TGTGCCAGCAGTTCAAAACGCCCCGGACAGGGGCCTGTAACCTTC. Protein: CASSSKRPGQGPVTF.

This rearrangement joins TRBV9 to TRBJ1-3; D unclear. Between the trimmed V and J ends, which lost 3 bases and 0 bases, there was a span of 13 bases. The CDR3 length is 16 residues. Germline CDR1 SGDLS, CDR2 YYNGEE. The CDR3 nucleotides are TGTGCCAGCAGCGAGGCGAGTCCAAGCTCTGGAAACACCATATATTTT. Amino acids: CASSEASPSSGNTIYF.

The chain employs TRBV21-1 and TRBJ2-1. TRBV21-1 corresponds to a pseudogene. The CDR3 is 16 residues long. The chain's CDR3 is CASSKTVLGRYNEQFF. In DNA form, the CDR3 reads TGTGCCAGCAGCAAAACCGTGTTAGGCCGGTACAATGAGCAGTTCTTC.

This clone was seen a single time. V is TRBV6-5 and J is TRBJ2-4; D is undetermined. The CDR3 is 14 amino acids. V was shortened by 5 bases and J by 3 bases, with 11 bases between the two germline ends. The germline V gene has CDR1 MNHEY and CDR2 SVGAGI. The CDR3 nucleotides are TGTGCCAGCAGTACGGACGTGGGCAAAAACATTCAGTACTTC. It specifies CASSTDVGKNIQYF.

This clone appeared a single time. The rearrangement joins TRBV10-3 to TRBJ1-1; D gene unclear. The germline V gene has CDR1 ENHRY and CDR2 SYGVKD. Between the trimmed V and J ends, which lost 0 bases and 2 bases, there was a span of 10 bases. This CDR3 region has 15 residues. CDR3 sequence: CAISESQGGNTEAFF. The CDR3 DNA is TGTGCCATCAGTGAGTCGCAAGGAGGAAACACTGAAGCTTTCTTT.

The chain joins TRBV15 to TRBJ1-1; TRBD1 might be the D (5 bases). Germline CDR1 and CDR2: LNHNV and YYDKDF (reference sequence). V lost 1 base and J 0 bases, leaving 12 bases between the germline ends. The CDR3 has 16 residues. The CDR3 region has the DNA TGTGCCACCAGCAGAGGGGAGCCGACAGTGAACACTGAAGCTTTCTTT. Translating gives CATSRGEPTVNTEAFF. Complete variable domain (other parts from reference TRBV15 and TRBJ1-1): DAMVIQNPRYQVTQFGKPVTLSCSQTLNHNVMYWYQQKSSQAPKLLFHYYDKDFNNEADTPDNFQSRRPNTSFCFLDIRSPGLGDTAMYLCATSRGEPTVNTEAFFGQGTRLTVV.